This entry describes one T cell receptor beta chain. These data are taken from a study of patients and donors after allogeneic stem cell transplantation. TCRdb re-analysed the RT-PCR reads in MiXCR, keeping a single row per CDR3 protein. The sample lists about 210,000 distinct CDR3 sequences, over 30% occurring once. Germline V CDR1 and CDR2: MDHEN, SYDVKM. V lost 7 bases and J lost 6, with 18 bases in between. The CDR3 spans 14 residues. The specimen sequenced was blood, either unsorted or a sorted T cell fraction (not recorded which). The J gene is TRBJ1-1, the V gene TRBV28; D is perhaps TRBD1 (6 bases). This sequence originates from a human donor who was either an allogeneic HSCT recipient or a stem cell or donor lymphocyte infusion donor (not recorded which). It is not recorded whose cells these are; they may come from a transplant donor. CDR3 loop: CASTLDGGGPEAFF. The CDR3, as DNA: TGTGCCAGCACCCTGGACGGGGGCGGCCCTGAAGCTTTCTTT.